The 30 T cell receptor beta chains given below trace back to one sample, sequenced in a study of T cell repertoires in cytomegalovirus infection (dated by TCRdb to between 2018 and 2020). Instrument on record: Illumina HiSeq 1500. TCRdb reran the public reads through fastp at Q25 and MiXCR, keeping productive beta chains. Duplicate CDR3 protein sequences are folded into a single record with the most common DNA and genes. In all, the sample holds 400,000 or so distinct CDR3 sequences, and 30% to 40% of those were seen once. The ten largest clones capture roughly 15% of the sample. The source material was PBMCs. The receptors come from a human donor in good health (CMV status not recorded). Some clones in this sample may be carry-over from other donors' samples.

This clonotype was counted many times. The chain combines TRBV7-2 with TRBJ2-7; TRBD2 matches 12 bases. The CDR3 has 14 amino acids. Trimming cost V 3 bases and J 4 bases; bases outside gene matches: 1. The germline V gene has CDR1 SGHTA and CDR2 FQGNSA. CDR3 region: CASSLTSGSYEQYF. CDR3 nucleotides: TGTGCCAGCAGCTTGACTAGCGGGAGTTACGAGCAGTACTTC.

There are a few counts of this clonotype. This sequence joins TRBV5-1 and TRBJ1-1; the D is unclear. The germline V and J ends were trimmed by 2 bases and 1 base, with 9 bases remaining between them. CDR1 is SGHRS, CDR2 YFSETQ, per germline. This CDR3 is 14 amino acids long. CDR3 DNA: TGCGCCAGCAGCTTTAATGGGGAGAACACTGAAGCTTTCTTT. It yields the protein CASSFNGENTEAFF.

In its sample, this clonotype was seen many times. The rearrangement joins TRBV7-2 to TRBJ1-1; the match to TRBD1 covers 7 bases. This CDR3 comprises 15 residues. The germline CDR1 and CDR2 sequences are SGHTA and FQGNSA. The junction had 8 bases not matched to a gene; V was cut back by 3 bases and J by 4 bases. The chain's CDR3 is CASSFGGGWSTEAFF. CDR3 in DNA: TGTGCCAGCAGCTTTGGAGGGGGCTGGAGCACTGAAGCTTTCTTT.

The rearrangement joins TRBV11-1 to TRBJ2-1, with D perhaps TRBD2 (5 bases). Per germline, CDR1 SGHAT and CDR2 FQDESV (reference sequence). V lost 4 bases and J 6 bases, leaving 19 bases between the germline ends. The CDR3 extends over 16 amino acids. The CDR3 coding sequence is TGTGCCAGCAGCTCCCCTCCACGGGGTTGGGGCAATGAGCAGTTCTTC. Translation: CASSSPPRGWGNEQFF.

This clonotype was recorded at least ten times. The CDR3: CASSLDISAGELFF. In DNA form, the CDR3 reads TGTGCCAGCAGCTTAGATATCTCCGCCGGGGAGCTGTTTTTT. This chain joins TRBV7-6 and TRBJ2-2; D gene unclear. Per germline, CDR1 SGHVS and CDR2 FNYEAQ. This CDR3 has 14 residues. V was pared by 1 base and J by 6 bases, with 9 bases between.

V gene TRBV12-3 or TRBV12-4 combines with J gene TRBJ2-1; possibly TRBD2 for D (5 bases). This CDR3 contains 14 residues. V was pared by 4 bases and J by 5 bases, with 12 bases between. This chain's CDR3 is CASSSAGINNEQFF. CDR3 bases: TGTGCCAGCAGTTCCGCGGGTATTAACAATGAGCAGTTCTTC.

V and J are TRBV19 and TRBJ1-1; D is uncertain. V dropped 2 bases and J dropped 1 base, with 8 bases sitting between them. Germline-derived CDR1 and CDR2 are LNHDA and SQIVND (reference sequence). The CDR3 is 14 residues long. The CDR3 nucleotides read TGTGCCAGTAGTATAACGGGCTGGAACACTGAAGCTTTCTTT. The encoded protein is CASSITGWNTEAFF. The full variable domain, rest sourced from reference TRBV19 and TRBJ1-1, is DGGITQSPKYLFRKEGQNVTLSCEQNLNHDAMYWYRQDPGQGLRLIYYSQIVNDFQKGDIAEGYSVSREKKESFPLTVTSAQKNPTAFYLCASSITGWNTEAFFGQGTRLTVV.

The chain uses TRBV27 and TRBJ2-2; no firm D call. Deletions cut 5 bases from V and 1 base from J, with 11 bases between. The CDR3 spans 15 residues. Germline loops: CDR1 MNHEY, CDR2 SMNVEV (reference sequence). The CDR3 here is CASSHIWGNTGELFF. For the CDR3, the DNA is TGTGCCAGCAGTCATATATGGGGGAACACCGGGGAGCTGTTTTTT.

The chain couples TRBV7-9 to TRBJ2-3; D remains ambiguous. The CDR3 is 16 residues long. V was clipped by 5 bases and J by 4 bases, with 19 bases between them. From germline, CDR1 is SEHNR and CDR2 FQNEAQ (reference sequence). CDR3 in amino acids: CASSPPLTTASDTQYF. The CDR3 DNA follows: TGTGCCAGCAGCCCGCCTCTGACGACGGCATCAGATACGCAGTATTTT. The full variable domain, completed using reference TRBV7-9 and TRBJ2-3, is DTGVSQNPRHKITKRGQNVTFRCDPISEHNRLYWYRQTLGQGPEFLTYFQNEAQLEKSRLLSDRFSAERPKGSFSTLEIQRTEQGDSAMYLCASSPPLTTASDTQYFGPGTRLTVL.

V gene TRBV19 combines with J gene TRBJ1-4; D gene unclear. This CDR3 has 14 amino acids. V was trimmed by 3 bases and J by 6 bases, leaving 11 bases between them. Germline V lookup: CDR1 LNHDA, CDR2 SQIVND (reference sequence). This CDR3 reads CASSIGRRHEKLFF. CDR3 coding DNA: TGTGCCAGTAGTATCGGACGTCGTCATGAAAAACTGTTTTTT.

The sample holds a few counts of this clonotype. The rearrangement links TRBV6-2 or TRBV6-3 to TRBJ2-7; TRBD2 is a possible D gene (6 bases). The CDR3 has 13 amino acids. V was pared by 0 bases and J by 4 bases, with 7 bases between. The V gene's germline CDR1 is MNHEY and CDR2 SVGEGT. The CDR3 region is CASSYSAGYEQYF. Written as DNA, the CDR3 is TGTGCCAGCAGTTACTCGGCGGGGTACGAGCAGTACTTC.

Note on this clonotype: The conserved closing phenylalanine or tryptophan is absent in this CDR3, likely reflecting a read error. This chain joins TRBV6-1 and TRBJ1-5; D possibly corresponds to TRBD1 (6 bases). The CDR3 is 14 residues long. V dropped 8 bases and J dropped 1 base, with 12 bases sitting between them. Germline lookup yields CDR1 MNHNS and CDR2 SASEGT. The CDR3 DNA sequence: TGTGCCAGCTTTCGGGGGCCCAGCAATCAGCCCCAGCATTTG. Translating gives CASFRGPSNQPQHL.

This clonotype occurred a few times. With a much larger clone just one base away, this may be a read error. This CDR3 is missing its conserved last phenylalanine or tryptophan, likely due to a read error. The gene calls are TRBV7-2 and TRBJ2-6; 10 nucleotides agree with TRBD2. This CDR3 is 17 amino acids long. V gave up 2 bases and J gave up 4 bases; unmatched junction bases: 5. CDR1 is SGHTA, CDR2 FQGNSA, per germline. The CDR3 spells CASSLLAGAGGANVLTL. In DNA form, the CDR3 reads TGTGCCAGCAGCTTACTAGCGGGGGCGGGAGGGGCCAACGTCCTGACTTTA.

V gene TRBV7-7 combines with J gene TRBJ2-2; 8 positions agree with TRBD2. CDR1 and CDR2 (germline): SSHAT, FNYEAQ (reference sequence). J gave up 2 bases and V 1 base, and 3 bases lay outside the gene matches. The CDR3 consists of 16 residues. CDR3: CASSLGTSPNTGELFF. In nucleotides, the CDR3 is TGTGCCAGCAGCTTAGGGACTAGCCCAAACACCGGGGAGCTGTTTTTT.

This rearrangement joins TRBV5-5 to TRBJ1-1; D gene uncertain. The CDR3 length is 14 residues. Trimming stripped 1 base from V and 2 bases from J, with 9 bases between. The germline V gene has CDR1 SGHKS and CDR2 YYEKEE (reference sequence). The CDR3 DNA is TGTGCCAGCAGCTTGAGAGCCGTAAACACTGAAGCTTTCTTT. Its translation is CASSLRAVNTEAFF.

This clonotype was seen a handful of times. Possible read error: a much larger clone is one base away. This chain joins TRBV14 and TRBJ2-2; 7 positions match TRBD1. The CDR3 is made up of 15 amino acids. Germline CDR1 SGHDN, CDR2 FVKESK. The CDR3: CSSSRTGDYTGELFF. DNA of the CDR3: TGTTCCAGCAGCCGGACAGGAGATTACACCGGGGAGCTGTTTTTT.

Of note for this clonotype: A much larger clone sits a single nucleotide away, making a read error possible. This chain joins TRBV4-2 and TRBJ2-4; the match to TRBD1 covers 8 bases. Germline V lookup: CDR1 LGHNA, CDR2 YNFKEQ. CDR3 length: 12 amino acids. In DNA form, the CDR3 reads TGTTCCAGCAGCAGACAGGGGAACATTCAGTACTTC. Translation gives CSSSRQGNIQYF.

The chain combines TRBV7-9 with TRBJ2-3; D possibly matches TRBD1 or TRBD2 (5 bases each). Germline-derived CDR1 and CDR2 are SEHNR and FQNEAQ (reference sequence). Trimming removed 1 base at V and 6 bases at J, with 14 bases between. This CDR3 is built from 15 residues. The DNA for the CDR3 is TGTGCCAGCAGCTTAGTTCCAGGGAGTGTTGATACGCAGTATTTT. Amino acid sequence: CASSLVPGSVDTQYF.

The chain uses TRBV7-9 and TRBJ1-5, with D possibly TRBD1 on 5 matching bases. The CDR3 totals 17 residues. Trimming removed 4 bases from V and 4 bases from J, with 20 bases in between. Germline V gene sequence: CDR1 SEHNR, CDR2 FQNEAQ (reference sequence). In nucleotides, the CDR3 is TGTGCCAGCAGCTCTGACACCTTAGGGGTCATGAATCAGCCCCAGCATTTT. This gives the protein CASSSDTLGVMNQPQHF.

This clonotype came up many times. Germline and junction disagree at one end, which may indicate a read error. The chain joins TRBV7-7 to TRBJ2-2; no reliable D call. Per the germline V gene, CDR1 is SSHAT and CDR2 is FNYEAQ (reference sequence). The CDR3 is 13 residues long. CDR3 sequence reads: CASSTDYTGELFF. The CDR3 DNA sequence: TGTGCTAGCAGCACCGACTACACCGGGGAGCTGTTTTTT.

This clonotype was detected many times. The gene calls are TRBV11-2 and TRBJ1-4; 7 bases match TRBD1. Germline V gene sequence: CDR1 SGHAT, CDR2 FQNNGV. The CDR3 consists of 16 residues. Unmatched junction bases numbered 11, after V lost 6 bases and J lost 4 bases. CDR3 sequence reads: CASSLRSGQRNEKLFF. The CDR3, as DNA: TGTGCCAGCAGTTTAAGATCGGGACAGCGTAATGAAAAACTGTTTTTT.

This clonotype occurred a few times. The CDR3, as DNA: TGCAGTGCTAGAGGCCAGGGGGTCGGCGGGGAGCTGTTTTTT. It codes for CSARGQGVGGELFF. The rearrangement joins TRBV20-1 to TRBJ2-2, with 7 positions matching TRBD1. Germline V CDR1 and CDR2: DFQATT, SNEGSKA (reference sequence). CDR3 length: 14 residues. V was pared by 1 base and J by 7 bases, with 6 bases of the junction left unmatched.

This clonotype was detected a few times. The V call is TRBV19, the J call TRBJ2-3; possibly TRBD1 for D (5 bases). The CDR3 is made up of 14 amino acids. Trimming removed 5 bases at V and 0 bases at J, with 9 bases between. Germline lookup yields CDR1 LNHDA and CDR2 SQIVND (reference sequence). DNA for the CDR3: TGTGCCAGTAGTCAGGGAACTAGCACAGATACGCAGTATTTT. It codes for CASSQGTSTDTQYF.

In this sample, this clonotype turned up a few times. The V and J genes are TRBV7-2 and TRBJ2-2; TRBD1 or TRBD2 may be the D gene (6 bases each). Germline CDR1 and CDR2: SGHTA and FQGNSA. V was cut by 6 bases and J by 3 bases, with 20 bases left in between. CDR3 length equals 17 residues. The CDR3, as DNA: TGTGCCAGCAGTCCCCGAGGGGGGACATACGACACCGGGGAGCTGTTTTTT. It codes for CASSPRGGTYDTGELFF. Supplemented by reference TRBV7-2 and TRBJ2-2, the full variable domain reads GAGVSQSPSNKVTEKGKDVELRCDPISGHTALYWYRQSLGQGLEFLIYFQGNSAPDKSGLPSDRFSAERTGGSVSTLTIQRTQQEDSAVYLCASSPRGGTYDTGELFFGEGSRLTVL.

V is TRBV10-3 and J is TRBJ1-2, with a tentative D call TRBD1 (6 bases). The CDR3 length is 14 residues. Germline CDR1 is ENHRY and CDR2 is SYGVKD. Here the CDR3 reads CATYGSWGAYGYTF. The CDR3 region has the DNA TGTGCAACTTACGGGTCATGGGGGGCCTATGGCTACACCTTC.

A few counts support this clonotype. The rearrangement links TRBV4-1 to TRBJ2-2; D is perhaps TRBD2 (5 bases). V dropped 4 bases and J dropped 0 bases, with 12 bases sitting between them. The CDR3 is 16 residues long. Looked up from germline, CDR1 is MGHRA and CDR2 is YSYEKL. This CDR3 is CASSPWTGSNTGELFF. The DNA of the CDR3 is TGCGCCAGCAGCCCGTGGACGGGGTCGAACACCGGGGAGCTGTTTTTT.

This clonotype occurred many times. This sequence joins TRBV7-8 and TRBJ2-2; D possibly corresponds to TRBD2 (5 bases). V dropped 5 bases and J dropped 4 bases, with 14 bases sitting between them. CDR1 and CDR2 (germline): SGHVS, FQNEAQ. This CDR3 has 15 residues. Written as DNA, the CDR3 is TGTGCCAGCAGCCTACAGTGGAGCGGCACCGGGGAGCTGTTTTTT. Protein: CASSLQWSGTGELFF.

The chain recombines TRBV7-8 with TRBJ1-5, with D possibly matching TRBD1 (6 bases). The ends were cut back, 5 bases at V and 6 bases at J, with 14 bases in the middle. CDR1 is SGHVS, CDR2 FQNEAQ, per germline. The CDR3 covers 14 residues. CDR3 in DNA: TGTGCCAGCAGCCCAACAGGGAGGGCTCAGCCCCAGCATTTT. Translating it yields CASSPTGRAQPQHF.

This clonotype was counted a few times. The gene calls are TRBV5-1 and TRBJ2-7; D call uncertain. Trimming shortened V by 0 bases and J by 5 bases, and 9 bases separated the two germline ends. The CDR3 is made up of 13 amino acids. Germline V gives CDR1 SGHRS, CDR2 YFSETQ. The CDR3 coding sequence is TGCGCCAGCAGCTTGGATGTGGGCCACGAGCAGTACTTC. This translates into CASSLDVGHEQYF.

This clonotype has a single count. This rearrangement joins TRBV14 to TRBJ1-4; 7 positions agree with TRBD1. The germline gives CDR1 SGHDN, CDR2 FVKESK. Germline trimming cut 6 bases from V and 10 bases from J; bases unmatched to any gene: 8. The CDR3 has 13 amino acids. The CDR3 protein is CASRDSGGAKLFF. The CDR3 DNA reads TGTGCCAGCAGGGACTCAGGGGGAGCAAAACTGTTTTTT.